These 22 T cell receptor beta chains were all obtained from the same sample, sequenced in a study of shared clonotypes between healthy human individuals. The method was immunoSEQ multiplex PCR; TCRdb's version includes in-frame clones alone and lacks a portion of them. The sample lists about 520,000 clones; more than 65% were seen once. Sequencing was done on a sample of PBMCs. The receptors come from a middle-aged woman in good health. Some clones in this sample may be carry-over from other donors' samples.

For this clone: At one end the junction does not follow the germline gene, possibly because of a read error. This chain links TRBV28 with TRBJ2-7, with TRBD1 identical over 8 bases. Germline V gives CDR1 MDHEN, CDR2 SYDVKM. CDR3 length equals 11 residues. In DNA, the CDR3 is TGTGCCAGCAGTTCCTTGGACAGGGTTTCTTTC. It translates to CASSSLDRVSF.

The chain is built from TRBV4-3 and TRBJ2-7; TRBD1 matches at 9 bases. Germline values: CDR1 LGHNA, CDR2 YSLEER. The CDR3 sequence is 18 residues long. The trim removed 0 bases at V and 4 bases at J, leaving 13 bases unmatched. The CDR3 loop reads CASSQDHALGQGVYEQYF. As DNA, the CDR3 is TGCGCCAGCAGCCAAGATCACGCCCTGGGACAGGGTGTGTACGAGCAGTACTTC.

This sequence joins TRBV10-3 and TRBJ2-3, with TRBD2 matching 10 bases. This CDR3 has 14 amino acids. Germline lookup yields CDR1 ENHRY and CDR2 SYGVKD. Trimming removed 10 bases from V and 6 bases from J; junction bases left unmatched: 10. Here the CDR3 DNA reads TGTGCCACCCTCGCCGGGACTAGCGACGATACGCAGTATTTT. It codes for CATLAGTSDDTQYF.

This chain uses TRBV30 with TRBJ1-5, with 7 nucleotides matching TRBD1. The CDR3 contains 13 residues. Germline lookup yields CDR1 GTSNPN and CDR2 SVGIG (reference sequence). Trimming took 5 bases from V and 8 from J; bases not matched to a gene: 9. CDR3: CAWPTGADKPQHF. The CDR3 DNA follows: TGTGCCTGGCCCACAGGGGCCGATAAGCCCCAGCATTTT.

The chain couples TRBV5-1 to TRBJ1-5, with TRBD1 as a possible D gene (6 bases). The germline V gene has CDR1 SGHRS and CDR2 YFSETQ. Trimming removed 0 bases at V and 0 bases at J, with 7 bases between. There are 15 residues in the CDR3. CDR3 DNA sequence: TGCGCCAGCAGCTTGGGGACAGATAGCAATCAGCCCCAGCATTTT. This encodes CASSLGTDSNQPQHF.

The CDR3 region is CASSLINQGGGFVWSNQPQHF. The CDR3 region has the DNA TGCGCCAGCAGCTTGATAAACCAGGGTGGGGGGTTTGTTTGGAGCAATCAGCCCCAGCATTTT. V usage is TRBV5-1 and J usage is TRBJ1-5; tentative D call: TRBD1 (5 bases). Between the trimmed V and J ends, which lost 1 base and 1 base, there was a span of 27 bases. Germline V gene lookup returns CDR1 SGHRS and CDR2 YFSETQ. The CDR3 consists of 21 residues.

The chain uses TRBV6-4 and TRBJ2-3, with D unresolved. Germline V gene sequence: CDR1 MRHNA, CDR2 SNTAGT. V was cut by 0 bases and J by 2 bases, with 6 bases left in between. The CDR3 is made up of 14 amino acids. The CDR3: CASSDSVNTDTQYF. The CDR3 DNA follows: TGTGCCAGCAGTGACTCGGTCAACACAGATACGCAGTATTTT.

This clone came up once. In DNA, the CDR3 is TGTGCCAGCAGTGGAATGACAGGGCTGGAGACCCAGTACTTC. Encoded protein: CASSGMTGLETQYF. This chain connects TRBV6-1 to TRBJ2-5; 7 nucleotides align to TRBD1. Trimming removed 4 bases from V and 5 bases from J; junction bases left unmatched: 7. Germline values: CDR1 MNHNS, CDR2 SASEGT. This CDR3 region has 14 residues.

In this sample, this clone turned up a few times. The J gene is TRBJ1-2, the V gene TRBV28; 8 nucleotides match TRBD1. J gave up 7 bases and V 3 bases, and 4 bases lay outside the gene matches. Germline CDR1 and CDR2: MDHEN and SYDVKM. There are 13 residues in the CDR3. Here the CDR3 DNA reads TGTGCCAGCAGTTTCGGACAGGGCCCTGGCTACACCTTC. Protein: CASSFGQGPGYTF.

CDR3 bases: TGTGCCAGCAGCCACGGGAACAATGAGCAGTTCTTC. This translates into CASSHGNNEQFF. This chain uses TRBV11-2 with TRBJ2-1, with a weak D call TRBD2 (5 bases). Trimming left V 5 bases short and J 5 bases short, with 7 bases between. The CDR3 runs 12 residues. Germline V gene data show CDR1 as SGHAT and CDR2 as FQNNGV.

The chain joins TRBV7-2 to TRBJ1-2, with D uncertain. Germline V gene sequence: CDR1 SGHTA, CDR2 FQGNSA. The CDR3 extends over 15 amino acids. V was cut by 2 bases and J by 3 bases, with 13 bases left in between. The CDR3: CASSLYTGPYYGYTF. CDR3 in DNA: TGTGCCAGCAGCTTATATACCGGGCCGTACTATGGCTACACCTTC.

This clone was counted many times. The chain carries TRBV11-3 and TRBJ2-1, with D possibly matching TRBD1 (5 bases). The CDR3 length is 16 residues. Trimming cost V 5 bases and J 1 base, with 15 bases left between them. Germline V gene lookup returns CDR1 SGHNT and CDR2 YENEEA. CDR3 sequence: CASSQKVAGSYNEQFF. As DNA, the CDR3 is TGTGCCAGCAGCCAGAAAGTGGCAGGGTCCTACAATGAGCAGTTCTTC.

The genes are TRBV15 and TRBJ2-5, with D possibly called TRBD1 or TRBD2 (5 bases each). Germline loops: CDR1 LNHNV, CDR2 YYDKDF (reference sequence). The CDR3 runs 18 residues. The V gene lost 1 base and the J gene lost 4 bases, with 22 bases spanning the gap. CDR3 nucleotides: TGTGCCACCAGCAGAGGCCGAGGAGGTCGGACACGGCGAGAGACCCAGTACTTC. Its translation: CATSRGRGGRTRRETQYF. The full variable domain, rest sourced from reference TRBV15 and TRBJ2-5, is DAMVIQNPRYQVTQFGKPVTLSCSQTLNHNVMYWYQQKSSQAPKLLFHYYDKDFNNEADTPDNFQSRRPNTSFCFLDIRSPGLGDTAMYLCATSRGRGGRTRRETQYFGPGTRLLVL.

This clone was recorded once. Within the sample, other DNA sequences also encode this same CDR3. The rearrangement uses TRBV2 and TRBJ1-1; the D is unclear. V was cut by 3 bases and J by 1 base, with 3 bases left in between. The CDR3 extends over 12 amino acids. CDR1 SNHLY and CDR2 FYNNEI come from the germline V gene. The DNA of the CDR3 is TGTGCCAGCAGTGACCCGAACACTGAAGCTTTCTTT. Translated: CASSDPNTEAFF.

This clone showed up just once. V usage is TRBV4-2 and J usage is TRBJ1-5; TRBD1 matches at 9 bases. Germline V lookup: CDR1 LGHNA, CDR2 YNFKEQ. Trimming took 4 bases from V and 6 from J; bases not matched to a gene: 7. The CDR3 has 15 residues. CDR3: CASSPSGTGIQPQHF. CDR3 DNA sequence: TGTGCCAGCAGCCCCTCAGGGACAGGGATTCAGCCCCAGCATTTT.

This clone was detected many times. The CDR3 coding sequence is TGTGCCAGCAGTTCGGGACCTAACCATAAGCAGTACTTC. It is translated as CASSSGPNHKQYF. The rearrangement joins TRBV6-5 to TRBJ2-7, with D perhaps assigned TRBD1 or TRBD2 (5 bases each). Trimming stripped 4 bases from V and 8 bases from J, with 15 bases between. CDR3 size: 13 residues. Germline V lookup: CDR1 MNHEY, CDR2 SVGAGI.

V is TRBV6-1 and J is TRBJ2-4; D unresolved. Trimming stripped 7 bases from V and 0 bases from J, with 10 bases between. Germline V gives CDR1 MNHNS, CDR2 SASEGT. The CDR3 length is 14 residues. DNA of the CDR3: TGTGCCAGCACCGACGGAGTAGCCAAAAACATTCAGTACTTC. This gives the protein CASTDGVAKNIQYF.

The chain links TRBV30 to TRBJ2-5; 9 nucleotides line up with TRBD1. Germline V gene sequence: CDR1 GTSNPN, CDR2 SVGIG (reference sequence). The CDR3 extends over 16 amino acids. Trimming removed 2 bases from V and 3 bases from J; junction bases left unmatched: 10. The CDR3 sequence is CAWSTGQGSSEETQYF. In DNA form, the CDR3 reads TGTGCCTGGAGTACGGGACAGGGATCTTCTGAAGAGACCCAGTACTTC.

The sample holds a few counts of this clone. The chain is built from TRBV5-1 and TRBJ1-2, with D hard to call. CDR1 is SGHRS and CDR2 is YFSETQ in the germline V gene. The CDR3 loop spans 13 amino acids. V lost 3 bases, J lost 4 bases, and 10 bases lay in between. The CDR3 reads CASSSHPSYGYTF. CDR3 in DNA: TGCGCCAGCAGCTCCCACCCCTCCTATGGCTACACCTTC.

This sequence joins TRBV4-1 and TRBJ1-2; weak D call: TRBD1 (6 bases). CDR1 is MGHRA, CDR2 YSYEKL, per germline. The CDR3 contains 18 residues. V was cut by 4 bases and J by 0 bases, with 21 bases left in between. CDR3 in DNA: TGCGCCAGCAGCCCCTTCCCACCACAGGGATCTCCTAACTATGGCTACACCTTC. Protein sequence: CASSPFPPQGSPNYGYTF.

The rearrangement links TRBV5-1 to TRBJ1-1; no definite D call. The CDR3 covers 14 residues. Germline V CDR1 and CDR2: SGHRS, YFSETQ. V dropped 5 bases and J dropped 1 base, with 12 bases sitting between them. This chain's CDR3 is CASSQDGQNTEAFF. For the CDR3, the DNA is TGCGCCAGCAGTCAGGACGGGCAGAACACTGAAGCTTTCTTT.

This clone has only a few counts. The V and J genes are TRBV6-1 and TRBJ1-4; D is possibly TRBD1 (6 bases). Between the trimmed V and J ends, which lost 2 bases and 3 bases, there was a span of 10 bases. CDR1 is MNHNS, CDR2 SASEGT, per germline. CDR3 length: 15 residues. The chain's CDR3 is CASSESSGANEKLFF. CDR3 in DNA: TGTGCCAGCAGTGAATCCTCAGGGGCTAATGAAAAACTGTTTTTT.